This T cell receptor (beta chain) originates from a study of T cell responses to AZD1222 COVID-19 vaccine. The assay was immunoSEQ multiplex PCR, and TCRdb's table has in-frame clones only and misses some. This table holds roughly 150,000 clones, 94% found once. This clone was seen a single time. Its antigen is as yet unknown. Germline V gene sequence: CDR1 PRHDT, CDR2 FYEKMQ (reference sequence). The CDR3 runs to 14 residues. Trimming took 4 bases from V and 7 from J, leaving 14 bases between them. Whole-study findings and limits: The donor cohort was predominantly white British with a female majority, and clonal diversity may have been underestimated.

The chain is built from TRBV13 and TRBJ1-5; D call uncertain. The sequence was obtained from an adult who received the AZD1222 COVID-19 vaccine. This material consisted of peripheral blood, taken 28 days after the second AZD1222 dose. CDR3: CASSSRRWGQPQHF. The CDR3 bases are TGTGCCAGCAGCTCCCGCCGATGGGGACAGCCCCAGCATTTT.